The 3 T cell receptor beta chains given below trace back to one sample, sequenced in a study of cytomegalovirus exposure and HLA in healthy donors. The PCR had 60 Vbeta and 13 Jbeta primers. The table came from immunoSEQ multiplex PCR; TCRdb's copy has only in-frame clones and leaves some out. The sample has some 150,000 clones; over 70% are singletons. The specimen sequenced was PBMCs. These receptors were collected from a man aged 30 to 45 in good health and CMV-seropositive.

The table lists this clone with a few counts. The chain couples TRBV7-9 to TRBJ1-2; a possible D gene is TRBD1 (5 bases). CDR1 and CDR2 from the germline V gene are SEHNR and FQNEAQ (reference sequence). V gave up 1 base and J gave up 3 bases, with 9 bases separating them. This CDR3 spans 14 amino acids. The CDR3 loop is CASSLGQGHYGYTF. The CDR3 nucleotides read TGTGCCAGCAGCTTAGGGCAGGGCCACTATGGCTACACCTTC.

This chain joins TRBV6-5 and TRBJ2-2; 7 positions agree with TRBD1. The germline V gene encodes CDR1 MNHEY and CDR2 SVGAGI. The CDR3 loop spans 16 amino acids. V shed 2 bases and J 0 bases; nucleotides not matched to a gene: 3. The CDR3 bases are TGTGCCAGCAGTTACCGGACAGGCTCGAACACCGGGGAGCTGTTTTTT. This gives the protein CASSYRTGSNTGELFF.

V and J are TRBV7-8 and TRBJ2-5; 7 nucleotides line up with TRBD1. The J call may be wrong; the DNA end is better matched by TRBJ2-7. The CDR3 totals 14 residues. The germline gives CDR1 SGHVS, CDR2 FQNEAQ. CDR3 nucleotide sequence: TGTGCCAGCAGCTTAGCACATCAGGGGGACGAGCAGTACTTC. Protein: CASSLAHQGDEQYF.